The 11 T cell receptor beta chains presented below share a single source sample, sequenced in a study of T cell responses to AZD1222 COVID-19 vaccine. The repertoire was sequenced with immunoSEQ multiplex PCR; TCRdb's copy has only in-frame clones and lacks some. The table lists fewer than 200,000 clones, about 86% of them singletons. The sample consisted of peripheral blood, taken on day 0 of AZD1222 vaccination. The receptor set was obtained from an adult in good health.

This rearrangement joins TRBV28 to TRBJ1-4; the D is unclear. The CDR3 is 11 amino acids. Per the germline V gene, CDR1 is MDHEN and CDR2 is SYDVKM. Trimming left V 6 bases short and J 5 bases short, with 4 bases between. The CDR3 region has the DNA TGTGCCAGCAGGGAGAATGAAAAACTGTTTTTT. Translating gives CASRENEKLFF.

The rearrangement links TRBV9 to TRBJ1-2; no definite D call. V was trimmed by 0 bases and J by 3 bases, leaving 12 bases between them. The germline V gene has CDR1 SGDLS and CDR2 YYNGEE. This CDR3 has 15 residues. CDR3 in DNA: TGTGCCAGCAGCGTAGCGAATGTGCGTCACTATGGCTACACCTTC. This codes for CASSVANVRHYGYTF.

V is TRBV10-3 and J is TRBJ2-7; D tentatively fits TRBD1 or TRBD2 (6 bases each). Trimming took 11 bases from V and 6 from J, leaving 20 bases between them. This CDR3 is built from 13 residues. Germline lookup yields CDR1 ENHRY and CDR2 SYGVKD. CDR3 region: CALKEGDLAEQYF. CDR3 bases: TGTGCCTTAAAGGAGGGGGATCTTGCCGAGCAGTACTTC.

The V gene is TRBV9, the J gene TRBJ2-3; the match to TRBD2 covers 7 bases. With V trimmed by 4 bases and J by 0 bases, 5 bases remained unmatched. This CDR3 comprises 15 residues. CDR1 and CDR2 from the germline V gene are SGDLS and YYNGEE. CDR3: CASSPWGGSTDTQYF. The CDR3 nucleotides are TGTGCCAGCAGCCCCTGGGGGGGTAGCACAGATACGCAGTATTTT.

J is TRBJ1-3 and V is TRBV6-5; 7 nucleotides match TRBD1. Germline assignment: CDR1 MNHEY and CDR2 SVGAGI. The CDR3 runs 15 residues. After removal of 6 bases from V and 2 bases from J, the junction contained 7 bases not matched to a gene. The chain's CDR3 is CASSQGQHPGNTIYF. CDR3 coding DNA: TGTGCCAGCAGCCAGGGACAGCACCCTGGAAACACCATATATTTT.

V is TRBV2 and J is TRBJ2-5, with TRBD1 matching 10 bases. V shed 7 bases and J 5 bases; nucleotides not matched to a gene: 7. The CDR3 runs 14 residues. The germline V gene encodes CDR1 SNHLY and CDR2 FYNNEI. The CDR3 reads CASNGQGVGETQYF. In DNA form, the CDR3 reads TGTGCCAGCAATGGACAGGGGGTTGGGGAGACCCAGTACTTC. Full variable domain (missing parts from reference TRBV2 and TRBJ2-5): EPEVTQTPSHQVTQMGQEVILRCVPISNHLYFYWYRQILGQKVEFLVSFYNNEISEKSEIFDDQFSVERPDGSNFTLKIRSTKLEDSAMYFCASNGQGVGETQYFGPGTRLLVL.

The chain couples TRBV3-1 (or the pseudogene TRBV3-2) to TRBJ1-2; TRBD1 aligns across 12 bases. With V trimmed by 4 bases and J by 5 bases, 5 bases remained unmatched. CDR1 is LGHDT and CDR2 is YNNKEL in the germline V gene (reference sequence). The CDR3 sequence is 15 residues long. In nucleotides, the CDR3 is TGTGCCAGCAGCCCGGGACAGGGGGCCATATATGGCTACACCTTC. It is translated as CASSPGQGAIYGYTF.

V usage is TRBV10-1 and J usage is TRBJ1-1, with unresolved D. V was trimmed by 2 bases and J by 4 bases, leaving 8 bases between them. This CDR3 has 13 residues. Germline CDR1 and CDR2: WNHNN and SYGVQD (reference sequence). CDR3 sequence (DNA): TGCGCCAGCAGTGAGGTAGTAGGCACTGAAGCTTTCTTT. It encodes CASSEVVGTEAFF.

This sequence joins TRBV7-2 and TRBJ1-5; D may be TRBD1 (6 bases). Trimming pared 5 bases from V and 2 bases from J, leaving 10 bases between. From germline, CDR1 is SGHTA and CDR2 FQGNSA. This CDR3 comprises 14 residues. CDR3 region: CASSPRTGNQPQHF. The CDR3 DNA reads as TGTGCCAGCAGCCCTAGGACAGGCAATCAGCCCCAGCATTTT.

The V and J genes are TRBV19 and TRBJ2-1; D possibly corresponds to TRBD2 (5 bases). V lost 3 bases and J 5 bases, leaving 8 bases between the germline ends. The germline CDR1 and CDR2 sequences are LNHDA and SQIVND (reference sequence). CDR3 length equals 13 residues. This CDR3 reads CASSIDGNNEQFF. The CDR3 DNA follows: TGTGCCAGTAGTATCGACGGGAACAATGAGCAGTTCTTC.

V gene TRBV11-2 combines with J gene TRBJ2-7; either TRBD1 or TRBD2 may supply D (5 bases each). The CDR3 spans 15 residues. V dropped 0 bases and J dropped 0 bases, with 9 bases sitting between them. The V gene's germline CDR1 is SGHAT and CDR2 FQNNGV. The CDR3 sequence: CASSLEAGSSYEQYF. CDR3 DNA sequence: TGTGCCAGCAGCTTAGAGGCAGGGAGCTCCTACGAGCAGTACTTC.